A selection of T cell receptor beta chains follows, all from one sample in a study of Tregs in tolerant kidney transplant recipients. Repertoires were generated with immunoSEQ multiplex PCR, while TCRdb's copy carries only in-frame clones and drops some. The sample contains around 78,000 clones, around 90% of which appear only once. Sequences were derived from Tregs from blood, sampled before the transplant. These receptors were collected from a human donor who received a combined kidney and bone marrow transplant. Both conserved end residues are part of each CDR3. D genes are given only for firm matches. The listing skips clone size in some rows; elsewhere it reads once, few, many or a size class.

J gene: TRBJ2-5
D gene: .
V gene: TRBV29-1
clone size: .
CDR3 DNA: TGCAGCGCGAAGCATACAGGGCCTCCCGCGACCCAGTACTTC
CDR3 protein: CSAKHTGPPATQYF

J gene: TRBJ2-2
D gene: .
V gene: TRBV5-4
clone size: .
CDR3 DNA: TGTGCCAGCAGCCAAGAAAGGACAGACGCTTCCGGGGAGCTGTTTTTT
CDR3 protein: CASSQERTDASGELFF

J gene: TRBJ1-1
D gene: .
V gene: TRBV11-2
clone size: .
CDR3 DNA: TGTGCCAGCAGCTTTGAAGACGGCAACACTGAAGCTTTCTTT
CDR3 protein: CASSFEDGNTEAFF

J gene: TRBJ1-4
D gene: .
V gene: TRBV15
clone size: .
CDR3 DNA: TGTGCCACCAGCAGAGGAATTAATGAAAAACTGTTTTTT
CDR3 protein: CATSRGINEKLFF

J gene: TRBJ2-7
D gene: TRBD2
V gene: TRBV28
clone size: .
CDR3 DNA: TGTGCCAGCAGTTTACCCCGGGGGGGGGCTCGGGAGCAGTACTTC
CDR3 protein: CASSLPRGGAREQYF

J gene: TRBJ2-2
D gene: TRBD2
V gene: TRBV11-2
clone size: .
CDR3 DNA: TGTGCCAGCAGCTTAGGGGTAGCGGGAAACACCGGGGAGCTGTTTTTT
CDR3 protein: CASSLGVAGNTGELFF

J gene: TRBJ2-3
D gene: .
V gene: TRBV11-2
clone size: .
CDR3 DNA: TGTGCCAGCAACTCGGGAAGTTATGGCACAGATACGCAGTATTTT
CDR3 protein: CASNSGSYGTDTQYF

J gene: TRBJ2-1
D gene: TRBD2
V gene: TRBV4-1
clone size: .
CDR3 DNA: TGCGCCAGCAGCCTCGGACTAGCGGAAGTTCGTAAGAATGAGCAGTTCTTC
CDR3 protein: CASSLGLAEVRKNEQFF

J gene: TRBJ2-7
D gene: .
V gene: TRBV2
clone size: .
CDR3 DNA: TGTGCCAGCAGTGAAGTAGAGCAGTACTTC
CDR3 protein: CASSEVEQYF

J gene: TRBJ1-4
D gene: .
V gene: TRBV9
clone size: .
CDR3 DNA: TGTGCCAGCAGCCCCTTTGGAGGGATTGAAGAAGAAAAACTGTTTTTT
CDR3 protein: CASSPFGGIEEEKLFF

J gene: TRBJ1-2
D gene: TRBD1
V gene: TRBV6-5
clone size: .
CDR3 DNA: TGTGCCAGCAGACTCACGGGACAGGGGACGGTTGGCTACACCTTC
CDR3 protein: CASRLTGQGTVGYTF

J gene: TRBJ1-1
D gene: .
V gene: TRBV30
clone size: once
CDR3 DNA: TGTGCCTGGAGTGTCGGCGAGAACACTGAAGCTTTCTTT
CDR3 protein: CAWSVGENTEAFF

J gene: TRBJ1-5
D gene: .
V gene: TRBV9
clone size: .
CDR3 DNA: TGTGCCAGCAGCGTAGGACACAATCAGCCCCAGCATTTT
CDR3 protein: CASSVGHNQPQHF

J gene: TRBJ1-2
D gene: TRBD1
V gene: TRBV5-1
clone size: .
CDR3 DNA: TGCGCCAGCAGCTTGGCGGCAGGGGGTCCCCTACCTAACTATGGCTACACCTTC
CDR3 protein: CASSLAAGGPLPNYGYTF

J gene: TRBJ2-2
D gene: .
V gene: TRBV7-3
clone size: .
CDR3 DNA: TGTGCCAGCAGCTTATTCCCTAGCGAAGACACCGGGGAGCTGTTTTTT
CDR3 protein: CASSLFPSEDTGELFF

J gene: TRBJ1-1
D gene: .
V gene: TRBV11-2
clone size: .
CDR3 DNA: TGTGCCAGCAGCTCCCCTCGAGGGGGGGCAGGCACTGAAGCTTTCTTT
CDR3 protein: CASSSPRGGAGTEAFF

J gene: TRBJ2-7
D gene: .
V gene: TRBV9
clone size: .
CDR3 DNA: TGTGCCAGCAGCGTAGACGATAGCGGATCTTACTACGAGCAGTACTTC
CDR3 protein: CASSVDDSGSYYEQYF

J gene: TRBJ2-5
D gene: .
V gene: TRBV27
clone size: few
CDR3 DNA: TGTGCCAGCAGTTCGAACAAAAAAGGAGCGGGTTTTGAGACCCAGTACTTC
CDR3 protein: CASSSNKKGAGFETQYF

J gene: TRBJ2-1
D gene: .
V gene: TRBV29-1
clone size: .
CDR3 DNA: TGCAGCGTTGGCGGGTTCTACAATGAGCAGTTCTTC
CDR3 protein: CSVGGFYNEQFF

J gene: TRBJ2-2
D gene: .
V gene: TRBV5-1
clone size: .
CDR3 DNA: TGCGCCAGCAGCACGAACACCGGGGAGCTGTTTTTT
CDR3 protein: CASSTNTGELFF

J gene: TRBJ2-7
D gene: TRBD2
V gene: TRBV29-1
clone size: .
CDR3 DNA: TGCAGCGTTGAAGTTTTCGGCGGGAGGACCACATACGAGCAGTACTTC
CDR3 protein: CSVEVFGGRTTYEQYF

J gene: TRBJ1-4
D gene: .
V gene: TRBV5-1
clone size: .
CDR3 DNA: TGCGCCAGCAGCTTGAGAGGACAGTATGAAAAACTGTTTTTT
CDR3 protein: CASSLRGQYEKLFF

J gene: TRBJ2-1
D gene: TRBD1
V gene: TRBV10-3
clone size: .
CDR3 DNA: TGTGCCGCCGGGCAGGCGGACAGGTACAATGAGCAGTTCTTC
CDR3 protein: CAAGQADRYNEQFF

J gene: TRBJ1-2
D gene: TRBD1
V gene: TRBV2
clone size: .
CDR3 DNA: TGTGCCAGCATGGTTACAGGGGTCTATGGCTACACCTTC
CDR3 protein: CASMVTGVYGYTF

J gene: TRBJ1-4
D gene: TRBD1
V gene: TRBV11-3
clone size: .
CDR3 DNA: TGTGCCAGCAGAACTCCCAGGGGGCCTACTAATGAAAAACTGTTTTTT
CDR3 protein: CASRTPRGPTNEKLFF

J gene: TRBJ2-1
D gene: .
V gene: TRBV6-5
clone size: .
CDR3 DNA: TGTGCCAGCAGTGGGCCGGGACTTTACAATGAGCAGTTCTTC
CDR3 protein: CASSGPGLYNEQFF

J gene: TRBJ1-2
D gene: TRBD1
V gene: TRBV6-5
clone size: .
CDR3 DNA: TGTGCCAGCAGTTACTGGGGACAGAACTATGGCTACACCTTC
CDR3 protein: CASSYWGQNYGYTF

J gene: TRBJ1-2
D gene: .
V gene: TRBV4-1
clone size: .
CDR3 DNA: TGCGCCAGCAGCAGCGGGGACTTTACTAACTATGGCTACACCTTC
CDR3 protein: CASSSGDFTNYGYTF

J gene: TRBJ2-5
D gene: TRBD1
V gene: TRBV6-5
clone size: once
CDR3 DNA: TGTGCCAGCAGTTCGGGACAGTTGGGAGAGACCCAGTACTTC
CDR3 protein: CASSSGQLGETQYF

J gene: TRBJ2-7
D gene: TRBD2
V gene: TRBV2
clone size: .
CDR3 DNA: TGTGCCAGCAGAGGTAGCGGGAGTTTCCACGAGCAGTACTTC
CDR3 protein: CASRGSGSFHEQYF

J gene: TRBJ2-7
D gene: .
V gene: TRBV6-1
clone size: .
CDR3 DNA: TGTGCCAGCAGGGGTACAGCGTCTCCCTACGAGCAGTACTTC
CDR3 protein: CASRGTASPYEQYF

J gene: TRBJ2-1
D gene: TRBD2
V gene: TRBV29-1
clone size: .
CDR3 DNA: TGCAGCGTCTCTCAACTAGCGAGTAATGAGCAGTTCTTC
CDR3 protein: CSVSQLASNEQFF

J gene: TRBJ2-5
D gene: TRBD2
V gene: TRBV7-2
clone size: .
CDR3 DNA: TGTGCCAGCAGCTGGAGCGGGAGTCTTTTGGAGACCCAGTACTTC
CDR3 protein: CASSWSGSLLETQYF

J gene: TRBJ2-7
D gene: TRBD2
V gene: TRBV11-1
clone size: .
CDR3 DNA: TGTGCCAGCTCCGTGGGGAGGGCTGCCTCCTACGAGCAGTACTTC
CDR3 protein: CASSVGRAASYEQYF

J gene: TRBJ2-7
D gene: TRBD1
V gene: TRBV5-1
clone size: few
CDR3 DNA: TGCGCCAGCAGCCCCGGGGGGACAGGGCATAGGTACGAGCAGTACTTC
CDR3 protein: CASSPGGTGHRYEQYF

J gene: TRBJ2-7
D gene: .
V gene: TRBV28
clone size: .
CDR3 DNA: TGTGCCAGCAAAAGGGGCTCTCCCTACGAGCAGTACTTC
CDR3 protein: CASKRGSPYEQYF

J gene: TRBJ2-7
D gene: TRBD2
V gene: TRBV27
clone size: .
CDR3 DNA: TGTGCCAGCAGTTGCCGACGCGGGGTCAGCGGGAGCGGGTACGAGCAGTACTTC
CDR3 protein: CASSCRRGVSGSGYEQYF

J gene: TRBJ2-7
D gene: TRBD2
V gene: TRBV7-6
clone size: .
CDR3 DNA: TGTGCCAGCAGCTTAGGCTATAGGGGAGGGCCCAAGGGGAACGAGCAGTACTTC
CDR3 protein: CASSLGYRGGPKGNEQYF

J gene: TRBJ2-2
D gene: .
V gene: TRBV5-1
clone size: .
CDR3 DNA: TGCGCCAGCAGCTTGGACCCAGGGGGGACCGGGGAGCTGTTTTTT
CDR3 protein: CASSLDPGGTGELFF

J gene: TRBJ1-5
D gene: .
V gene: TRBV27
clone size: .
CDR3 DNA: TGTGCCAGCAGCAAACAGCCCCGGGGCAATCAGCCCCAGCATTTT
CDR3 protein: CASSKQPRGNQPQHF

J gene: TRBJ1-2
D gene: .
V gene: TRBV4-1
clone size: .
CDR3 DNA: TGCGCCAGCAGCCAAGCGGGGGCCGGTTTTGGGTATGGCTACACCTTC
CDR3 protein: CASSQAGAGFGYGYTF

J gene: TRBJ2-7
D gene: .
V gene: TRBV7-2
clone size: .
CDR3 DNA: TGTGCCAGCAGCTTTAGACTAGGACCCCCCTACGAGCAGTACTTC
CDR3 protein: CASSFRLGPPYEQYF

J gene: TRBJ2-3
D gene: TRBD2
V gene: TRBV5-1
clone size: .
CDR3 DNA: TGCGCCAGCAGCCAAACGCCTAGCGGGAATCTAGATACGCAGTATTTT
CDR3 protein: CASSQTPSGNLDTQYF

J gene: TRBJ2-4
D gene: TRBD1
V gene: TRBV28
clone size: .
CDR3 DNA: TGTGCCAGCAGCCGGGACAGAAAACTAGCCAAAAACATTCAGTACTTC
CDR3 protein: CASSRDRKLAKNIQYF

J gene: TRBJ2-7
D gene: .
V gene: TRBV6-1
clone size: .
CDR3 DNA: TGTGCCAGCAGGAGCCACTCCGTCGGGGAGCAGTACTTC
CDR3 protein: CASRSHSVGEQYF

J gene: TRBJ2-1
D gene: .
V gene: TRBV5-1
clone size: .
CDR3 DNA: TGCGCCAGCATGGCGGGGAACTCCTACAATGAGCAGTTCTTC
CDR3 protein: CASMAGNSYNEQFF

J gene: TRBJ2-1
D gene: .
V gene: TRBV10-3
clone size: few
CDR3 DNA: TGTGCCATCAGTGAGTCCTACAATGAGCAGTTCTTC
CDR3 protein: CAISESYNEQFF

J gene: TRBJ2-1
D gene: .
V gene: TRBV28
clone size: .
CDR3 DNA: TGTGCCAGCAGTTTAGTGGGAGCGCGTAACAATGAGCAGTTCTTC
CDR3 protein: CASSLVGARNNEQFF

J gene: TRBJ1-3
D gene: .
V gene: TRBV27
clone size: .
CDR3 DNA: TGTGCCAGCTCACTACGCTCTGGAAACACCATATATTTT
CDR3 protein: CASSLRSGNTIYF

J gene: TRBJ1-1
D gene: .
V gene: TRBV7-9
clone size: few
CDR3 DNA: TGTGCCAGCAGCCGTTCGGACAGTAACACTGAAGCTTTCTTT
CDR3 protein: CASSRSDSNTEAFF

J gene: TRBJ2-7
D gene: TRBD2
V gene: TRBV5-1
clone size: .
CDR3 DNA: TGCGCCAGCAGCTTCACTAGCGGAATGGCCTACGAGCAGTACTTC
CDR3 protein: CASSFTSGMAYEQYF

J gene: TRBJ2-1
D gene: .
V gene: TRBV9
clone size: .
CDR3 DNA: TGTGCCAGCAGCGTACGGGAGAGTCACAATGAGCAGTTCTTC
CDR3 protein: CASSVRESHNEQFF

J gene: TRBJ2-7
D gene: TRBD1
V gene: TRBV28
clone size: once
CDR3 DNA: TGTGCCAGCAGTTCTAGGGGGCGCGAGCAGTACTTC
CDR3 protein: CASSSRGREQYF

J gene: TRBJ2-1
D gene: .
V gene: TRBV6-5
clone size: .
CDR3 DNA: TGTGCCAGCAGTTACTTCAATGAGCAGTTCTTC
CDR3 protein: CASSYFNEQFF

J gene: TRBJ2-1
D gene: TRBD2
V gene: TRBV5-1
clone size: .
CDR3 DNA: TGCGCCAGCAGCTGGAGACTAGCGGGAGGGGTTGGTGAGCAGTTCTTC
CDR3 protein: CASSWRLAGGVGEQFF

J gene: TRBJ2-7
D gene: .
V gene: TRBV10-2
clone size: .
CDR3 DNA: TGCGCCAGCAGTGAGGCAGGGGGGGCCTACGAGCAGTACTTC
CDR3 protein: CASSEAGGAYEQYF

J gene: TRBJ2-1
D gene: .
V gene: TRBV4-1
clone size: few
CDR3 DNA: TGCGCCAGCAGCCAAGGAAACTCGAGGGGGAGGACCTACAATGAGCAGTTCTTC
CDR3 protein: CASSQGNSRGRTYNEQFF

J gene: TRBJ2-3
D gene: TRBD2
V gene: TRBV14
clone size: .
CDR3 DNA: TGTGCCAGCAGCCAGCGACTTAGCGGGATAAAGACAGATACGCAGTATTTT
CDR3 protein: CASSQRLSGIKTDTQYF

J gene: TRBJ2-7
D gene: .
V gene: TRBV5-1
clone size: once
CDR3 DNA: TGCGCCAGCAGCTTGGTCCAGGGTAAAGACGAGCAGTACTTC
CDR3 protein: CASSLVQGKDEQYF